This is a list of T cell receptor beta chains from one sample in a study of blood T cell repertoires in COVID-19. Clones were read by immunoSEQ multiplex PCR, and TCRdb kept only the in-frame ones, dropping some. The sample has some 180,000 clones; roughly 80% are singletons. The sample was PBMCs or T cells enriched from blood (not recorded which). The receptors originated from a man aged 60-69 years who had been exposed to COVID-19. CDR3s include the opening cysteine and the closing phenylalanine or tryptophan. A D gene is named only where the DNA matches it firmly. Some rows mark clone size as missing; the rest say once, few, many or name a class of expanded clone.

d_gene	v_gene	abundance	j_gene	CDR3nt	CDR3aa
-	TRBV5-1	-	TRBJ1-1	TGCGCCAGCAGCCGAGGGGGTCTAATTGAAGCTTTCTTT	CASSRGGLIEAFF
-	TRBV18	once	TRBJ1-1	TGTGCCAGCTCACCTCAGGCTAAGAACACTGAAGCTTTCTTT	CASSPQAKNTEAFF
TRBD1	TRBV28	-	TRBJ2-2	TGTGCCACCGGAACCTCCAGGGGGCGGACCGGGGAGCTGTTTTTT	CATGTSRGRTGELFF
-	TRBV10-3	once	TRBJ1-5	TGTGCCATCAGTGCCGCGGGAAGCAATCAGCCCCAGCATTTT	CAISAAGSNQPQHF
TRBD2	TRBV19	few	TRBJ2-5	TGTGCCAGTGGACTAGCGGGACTAGAGACCCAGTACTTC	CASGLAGLETQYF
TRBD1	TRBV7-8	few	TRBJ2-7	TGTGCCAGCAGCCCCCGGGACAGGGACTACGAGCAGTACTTC	CASSPRDRDYEQYF
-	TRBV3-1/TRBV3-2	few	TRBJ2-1	TGTGCCAGCAGCCAAAGGACATTGAACAATGAGCAGTTCTTC	CASSQRTLNNEQFF
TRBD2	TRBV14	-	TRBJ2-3	TGTGCCAGCAGCCAACCAGGGACTAGCGGGAGAACGTGGGCAGATACGCAGTATTTT	CASSQPGTSGRTWADTQYF
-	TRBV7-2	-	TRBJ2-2	TGTGCCAGCAGCTTACGGTGGGGAGGGAACACCGGGGAGCTGTTTTTT	CASSLRWGGNTGELFF
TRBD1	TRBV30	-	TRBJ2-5	TGTGCCTGGAGTGCCAGGGGGCGCGGGTCCGGGGAGACCCAGTACTTC	CAWSARGRGSGETQYF
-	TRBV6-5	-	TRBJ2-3	TGTGCCAGCAGTTACGTGGGCGGGATAAGCGGTGGAACGCAGTATTTT	CASSYVGGISGGTQYF
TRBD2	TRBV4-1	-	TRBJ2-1	TGCGCCAGCAGCCCAGGCGTCGGGGGGAGTCCCTACAATGAGCAGTTCTTC	CASSPGVGGSPYNEQFF
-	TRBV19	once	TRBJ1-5	TGTGCCAGTAGTGGCGCAGGGGCCAATCAGCCCCAGCATTTT	CASSGAGANQPQHF
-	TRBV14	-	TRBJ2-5	TGTGCCAGCAGCCACCCAGCAGGTAGCCAAGAGACCCAGTACTTC	CASSHPAGSQETQYF
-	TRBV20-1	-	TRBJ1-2	TGCAGTGCTAGTTCGACCGGGACACCAAACTATGGCTACACCTTC	CSASSTGTPNYGYTF
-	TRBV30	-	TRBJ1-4	TGTGCCTGGAGTCAGGGGTCGAATGAAAAACTGTTTTTT	CAWSQGSNEKLFF
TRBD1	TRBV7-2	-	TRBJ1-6	TGTGCCAGCAGCTTAGGGACAGGGGCGGCGAATTCACCCCTCCACTTT	CASSLGTGAANSPLHF
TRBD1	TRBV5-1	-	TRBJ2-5	TGCGCCAGCAGCTTGGGGGACAGGGGAGAGACCCAGTACTTC	CASSLGDRGETQYF
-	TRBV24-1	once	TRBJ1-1	TGTGCCACCAGTAGGGCGGGTGAAGCTTTCTTT	CATSRAGEAFF
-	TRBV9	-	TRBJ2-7	TGTGCCAGCAGCTTCGGACACTTGACTTTCTACGAGCAGTACTTC	CASSFGHLTFYEQYF
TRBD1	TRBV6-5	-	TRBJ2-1	TGTGCCAGCAGTTACCCGACAGGGGGCGAGGGCAATGAGCAGTTCTTC	CASSYPTGGEGNEQFF
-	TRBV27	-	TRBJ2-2	TGTGCCAGCAGTTTCCTTCCCTTACAGTTAGCGAACACCGGGGAGCTGTTTTTT	CASSFLPLQLANTGELFF
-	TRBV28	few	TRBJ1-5	TGTGCCAGCTCCCTCCAGCCCCAGCATTTT	CASSLQPQHF
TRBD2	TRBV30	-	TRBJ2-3	TGTGCCCACGGCGGGGCTAGCGGGGGGGCGGGTACGCAGTATTTT	CAHGGASGGAGTQYF
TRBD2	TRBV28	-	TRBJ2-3	TGTGCCAGCAGCCCAAATCGGTGGGAGGGCTCAGATACGCAGTATTTT	CASSPNRWEGSDTQYF
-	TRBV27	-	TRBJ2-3	TGTGCCAGCAGTTGGGGCAGGGAGGCAGATACGCAGTATTTT	CASSWGREADTQYF
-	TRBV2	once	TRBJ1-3	TGTGCCAGCAGTGAAGGGGGCCTCTCTGGAAACACCATATATTTT	CASSEGGLSGNTIYF
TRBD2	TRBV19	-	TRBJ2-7	TGTGCCAGTAGTACCGATGGACTAGCGGACTGTCTCTTC	CASSTDGLADCLF
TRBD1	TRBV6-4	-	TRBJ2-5	TGTGCCAGCAGTTTAGGACAGGGGGAAGGAGAGACCCAGTACTTC	CASSLGQGEGETQYF
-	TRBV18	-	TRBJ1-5	TGTGCCAGCTCACCCCTTGGAGGGGGCAATCAGCCCCAGCATTTT	CASSPLGGGNQPQHF
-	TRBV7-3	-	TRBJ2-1	TGTGCCAGCAGCTTAACGTTGGACTCAATCGATGAGCAGTTCTTC	CASSLTLDSIDEQFF
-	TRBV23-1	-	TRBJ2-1	TGCGCCAGCAGGGCCCTCCTTTGCGGCAATGAGCAGTTCTTC	CASRALLCGNEQFF
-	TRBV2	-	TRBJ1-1	TGTGCCAGCAGTTACGGGTCCATGAACACTGAAGCTTTCTTT	CASSYGSMNTEAFF
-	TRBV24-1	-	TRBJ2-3	TGTGCCACCAGTGATTTGGGCGGGACTGGTACGCAGTATTTT	CATSDLGGTGTQYF
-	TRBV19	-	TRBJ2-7	TGTGCCAGTAGTATGAGTTCCTCCTACGAGCAGTACTTC	CASSMSSSYEQYF
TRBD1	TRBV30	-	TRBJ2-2	TGTGCCTGGCTAGCAGGGGGCGCCGGCACCGGGGAGCTGTTTTTT	CAWLAGGAGTGELFF
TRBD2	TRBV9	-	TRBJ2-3	TGTGCCAGCACCGAGCGGGAGGAGGATACGCAGTATTTT	CASTEREEDTQYF
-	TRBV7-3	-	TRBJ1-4	TGTGCCAGCAGCCCGGGGACTAATGAAAAACTGTTTTTT	CASSPGTNEKLFF
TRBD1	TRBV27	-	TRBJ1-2	TGTGCCAGCAGTTTAACGGGACAGGGGTGGGCTAACTATGGCTACACCTTC	CASSLTGQGWANYGYTF
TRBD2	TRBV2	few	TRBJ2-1	TGTGCCAGCAGACGCCAGGGACTAGCGGGAGTTGAGCAGTTCTTC	CASRRQGLAGVEQFF
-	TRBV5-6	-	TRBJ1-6	TGTGCCAGCAGCCGTCGGGGGTACAATTCACCCCTCCACTTT	CASSRRGYNSPLHF
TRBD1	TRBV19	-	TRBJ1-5	TGTGCCAGTAGTATGAAGGGGTTGCAGGGACAGGGCGCCAATCAGCCCCAGCATTTT	CASSMKGLQGQGANQPQHF
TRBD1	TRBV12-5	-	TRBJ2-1	TGTGCTAGTGCACAGGGGGGATATGCGAATGAGCAGTTCTTC	CASAQGGYANEQFF
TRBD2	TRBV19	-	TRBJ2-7	TGTGCCAGTAGCACCAGATGGGGGGGTTGGCAACAATCCCTTCGGGAGCAGTACTTC	CASSTRWGGWQQSLREQYF
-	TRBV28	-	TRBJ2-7	TGTGCCAGCAGTCAAAACACAGGGTTGAACTACGAGCAGTACTTC	CASSQNTGLNYEQYF
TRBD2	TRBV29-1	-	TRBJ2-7	TGCAGCGTTGTAACTAGCGGGAGAGGTTTGTACGAGCAGTACTTC	CSVVTSGRGLYEQYF
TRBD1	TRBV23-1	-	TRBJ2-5	TGCGCCAGCAGCCCAGGGGGCCTTGAGACCCAGTACTTC	CASSPGGLETQYF
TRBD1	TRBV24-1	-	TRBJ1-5	TGTGCCACCAGTGATCCGACTACCGGGACAGGGAAGAATCAGCCCCAGCATTTT	CATSDPTTGTGKNQPQHF
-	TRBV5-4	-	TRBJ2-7	TGTGCCAGCAGCTTGTTCGCGGCCTACGAGCAGTACTTC	CASSLFAAYEQYF